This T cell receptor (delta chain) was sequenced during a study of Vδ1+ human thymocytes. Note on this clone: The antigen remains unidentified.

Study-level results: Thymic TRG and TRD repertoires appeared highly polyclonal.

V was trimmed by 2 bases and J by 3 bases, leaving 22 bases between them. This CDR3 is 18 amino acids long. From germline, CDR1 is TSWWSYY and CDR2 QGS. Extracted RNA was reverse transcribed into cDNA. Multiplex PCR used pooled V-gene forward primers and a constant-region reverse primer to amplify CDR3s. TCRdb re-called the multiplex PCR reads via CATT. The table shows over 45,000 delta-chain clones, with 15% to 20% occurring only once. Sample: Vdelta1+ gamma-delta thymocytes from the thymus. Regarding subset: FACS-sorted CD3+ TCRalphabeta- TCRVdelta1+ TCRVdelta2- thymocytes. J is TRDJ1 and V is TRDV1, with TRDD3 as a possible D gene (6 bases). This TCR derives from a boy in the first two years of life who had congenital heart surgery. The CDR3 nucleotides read TGTGCTCTTGGGGAAAGACTTGCTACACACAGATACGCCGATAAACTCATCTTT. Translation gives CALGERLATHRYADKLIF.